A single sample gave rise to the 5 T cell receptor beta chains below, sequenced in a study. TCRdb ran MiXCR on the RT-PCR reads and lists one entry per CDR3 protein. The data hold 650,000 to 800,000 distinct CDR3 sequences, with around 14% observed a single time. The specimen sequenced was memory CD4+ T cells from blood. The receptors originated from a female donor in good health, serving as a healthy control.

This clonotype has more than one count but fewer than ten. The chain combines TRBV28 with TRBJ1-5, with D perhaps TRBD1 (6 bases). The CDR3 has 15 residues. The germline gives CDR1 MDHEN, CDR2 SYDVKM. V was cut by 11 bases and J by 6 bases, with 23 bases left in between. The CDR3, as DNA: TGTGCCTCCCAACAGGGACGTTTATGGGGTCAGCCCCAGCATTTT. It codes for CASQQGRLWGQPQHF. Combining the CDR3 with reference TRBV28 and TRBJ1-5 gives the whole variable domain DVKVTQSSRYLVKRTGEKVFLECVQDMDHENMFWYRQDPGLGLRLIYFSYDVKMKEKGDIPEGYSVSREKKERFSLILESASTNQTSMYLCASQQGRLWGQPQHFGDGTRLSIL.

The table lists this clonotype with many counts. The rearrangement links TRBV7-2 to TRBJ2-3; D is undetermined. V was cut by 5 bases and J by 3 bases, with 9 bases left in between. CDR1 is SGHTA and CDR2 is FQGNSA in the germline V gene. CDR3 length: 13 residues. CDR3: CASSRAATDTQYF. DNA for the CDR3: TGTGCCAGCAGCCGGGCGGCAACAGATACGCAGTATTTT. Complete variable domain (other parts from reference TRBV7-2 and TRBJ2-3): GAGVSQSPSNKVTEKGKDVELRCDPISGHTALYWYRQSLGQGLEFLIYFQGNSAPDKSGLPSDRFSAERTGGSVSTLTIQRTQQEDSAVYLCASSRAATDTQYFGPGTRLTVL.

J is TRBJ1-1 and V is TRBV18; no clear D gene. Trimming took off 1 base at V and 0 bases at J, with 9 bases between the two ends. The CDR3 is 15 amino acids. CDR1 is KGHSH, CDR2 LQKENI, per germline. The CDR3 spells CASSPHKEVNTEAFF. The CDR3 bases are TGTGCCAGCTCACCACATAAGGAGGTGAACACTGAAGCTTTCTTT.

This clonotype occurred many times. The rearrangement uses TRBV20-1 and TRBJ1-1, with D tentatively TRBD1 (6 bases). Between the trimmed V and J ends, which lost 6 bases and 2 bases, there was a span of 13 bases. Germline V gene data show CDR1 as DFQATT and CDR2 as SNEGSKA (reference sequence). The CDR3 runs to 13 residues. This chain's CDR3 is CSAPGTINTEAFF. The CDR3 nucleotides read TGCAGTGCCCCAGGGACAATCAACACTGAAGCTTTCTTT.

This clonotype was counted ten times or more. The chain uses TRBV20-1 and TRBJ2-7, with unresolved D. V was shortened by 3 bases and J by 6 bases, with 9 bases between the two germline ends. This CDR3 region has 11 residues. From germline, CDR1 is DFQATT and CDR2 SNEGSKA (reference sequence). CDR3 nucleotides: TGCAGTGCTAGCGCCCCTTTCGAGCAGTACTTC. Translated, it gives CSASAPFEQYF.